This is a list of T cell receptor beta chains from one sample in a study of T-cell reconstitution after alpha-beta-depleted transplantation in children. TCRdb used MiXCR to reprocess the PCR reads, holding one entry per CDR3 protein. The sample lists 440,000 or so distinct CDR3 sequences; 43% were seen once. This specimen consisted of PBMCs, obtained before TCRalphabeta/CD19-depleted stem cell transplant. The receptors stem from a girl aged 2-15 years with aplastic anemia, due to receive a stem cell transplant. CDR3s include the opening cysteine and the closing phenylalanine or tryptophan. A D gene is named only where the DNA matches it firmly. Only some rows state a clone size, as once, few, many or a class for expanded clones.

clone_size: many
j_call: TRBJ2-7
v_call: TRBV5-1
d_call: -
cdr3_nt: TGCGCCAGCAGCTTGGGTCTGGTCCCCTACGAGCAGTACTTC
cdr3_aa: CASSLGLVPYEQYF

clone_size: -
j_call: TRBJ2-5
v_call: TRBV9
d_call: -
cdr3_nt: TGTGCCAGCAGCGCAGACCTACACCCCAAGACCCAGTACTTC
cdr3_aa: CASSADLHPKTQYF

clone_size: many
j_call: TRBJ2-5
v_call: TRBV12-3/TRBV12-4
d_call: -
cdr3_nt: TGTGCCAGCAGGCATGGGGGGCAGGCCCAAGAGACCCAGTACTTC
cdr3_aa: CASRHGGQAQETQYF

clone_size: -
j_call: TRBJ2-7
v_call: TRBV6-6
d_call: -
cdr3_nt: TGTGCCAGCAGTTACACATCCTACGAGCAGTACTTC
cdr3_aa: CASSYTSYEQYF

clone_size: many
j_call: TRBJ1-1
v_call: TRBV4-3
d_call: -
cdr3_nt: TGCGCCAGCAGCCAAGATCCGGTGGGGTGGACTGAAGCTTTCTTT
cdr3_aa: CASSQDPVGWTEAFF

clone_size: -
j_call: TRBJ2-1
v_call: TRBV15
d_call: TRBD2
cdr3_nt: TGTGCCACCAGCGTCGAGGGACTAGGGCTCTACAATGAGCAGTTCTTC
cdr3_aa: CATSVEGLGLYNEQFF

clone_size: few
j_call: TRBJ1-3
v_call: TRBV20-1
d_call: TRBD1
cdr3_nt: TGCAGTGCCCTGACAGGGGTAGGAAACACCATATATTTT
cdr3_aa: CSALTGVGNTIYF

clone_size: -
j_call: TRBJ2-5
v_call: TRBV3-1
d_call: TRBD2
cdr3_nt: TGTGCCAGCAGCCTTGCGGGGGGGACTAGACGTTCGGAGACCCAGTACTTC
cdr3_aa: CASSLAGGTRRSETQYF

clone_size: -
j_call: TRBJ1-2
v_call: TRBV20-1
d_call: -
cdr3_nt: TGCAGTGCTAGATTCCGAGGCTACGACACCTTC
cdr3_aa: CSARFRGYDTF

clone_size: -
j_call: TRBJ1-5
v_call: TRBV6-1
d_call: -
cdr3_nt: TGTGCCAGCAGTGAAGCCTGGCGGGGGCCTAGCAATCAGCCCCAGCATTTT
cdr3_aa: CASSEAWRGPSNQPQHF

clone_size: -
j_call: TRBJ2-7
v_call: TRBV20-1
d_call: -
cdr3_nt: TGCAGTGCCCCGGTGACTCCAAGCTCCTACGAGCAGTACTTC
cdr3_aa: CSAPVTPSSYEQYF

clone_size: -
j_call: TRBJ2-3
v_call: TRBV4-1
d_call: TRBD2
cdr3_nt: TGCGCCAGCAGCCAAGAAAGGCGGGCTAGCGGGGGTTTAGATACGCAGTATTTT
cdr3_aa: CASSQERRASGGLDTQYF

clone_size: -
j_call: TRBJ2-3
v_call: TRBV15
d_call: TRBD2
cdr3_nt: TGTGCCACCAGGCCGACTAGCGGGAAAACAGATACGCAGTATTTT
cdr3_aa: CATRPTSGKTDTQYF

clone_size: -
j_call: TRBJ2-5
v_call: TRBV4-1
d_call: -
cdr3_nt: TGCGCCAGCAGCCAAGTGAGGGGGGGATGGGAGACCCAGTACTTC
cdr3_aa: CASSQVRGGWETQYF

clone_size: few
j_call: TRBJ2-1
v_call: TRBV20-1
d_call: TRBD2
cdr3_nt: TGCAGTGCTTATAGGAGCGGGAAGCGGAATGAGCAGTTCTTC
cdr3_aa: CSAYRSGKRNEQFF

clone_size: -
j_call: TRBJ2-1
v_call: TRBV7-2
d_call: TRBD1
cdr3_nt: TGTGCCAGCAGCTTAACAGGGACAGGTAATTACAATGAGCAGTTCTTC
cdr3_aa: CASSLTGTGNYNEQFF

clone_size: few
j_call: TRBJ1-5
v_call: TRBV3-1
d_call: TRBD1
cdr3_nt: TGTGCCAGCAGCCATAGGACAGGGCGTAACAATCAGCCCCAGCATTTT
cdr3_aa: CASSHRTGRNNQPQHF

clone_size: -
j_call: TRBJ2-5
v_call: TRBV5-4
d_call: -
cdr3_nt: TGTGCCAGCAGCTTGTCTTCAGGGGCAGGGGAGACCCAGTACTTC
cdr3_aa: CASSLSSGAGETQYF

clone_size: -
j_call: TRBJ2-1
v_call: TRBV20-1
d_call: -
cdr3_nt: TGCAGTGCTAGAGACCCGACGTCCTACAATGAGCAGTTCTTC
cdr3_aa: CSARDPTSYNEQFF

clone_size: once
j_call: TRBJ1-2
v_call: TRBV10-3
d_call: TRBD1
cdr3_nt: TGTGCCGTTGGACAGGGGGATGGCTACACCTTC
cdr3_aa: CAVGQGDGYTF

clone_size: many
j_call: TRBJ2-4
v_call: TRBV12-3/TRBV12-4
d_call: TRBD1
cdr3_nt: TGTGCCAGCAGTCACCAGGGGGCGTCGAAAAACATTCAGTACTTC
cdr3_aa: CASSHQGASKNIQYF

clone_size: -
j_call: TRBJ2-7
v_call: TRBV4-1
d_call: TRBD2
cdr3_nt: TGCGCCAGCAGCCACAGGGTTGGTAGCGGGAGTGGACGCTACGAGCAGTACTTC
cdr3_aa: CASSHRVGSGSGRYEQYF

clone_size: -
j_call: TRBJ2-4
v_call: TRBV20-1
d_call: -
cdr3_nt: TGCAGTGCTAACGATCGCATTCAGTACTTC
cdr3_aa: CSANDRIQYF

clone_size: -
j_call: TRBJ2-5
v_call: TRBV7-9
d_call: -
cdr3_nt: TGTGCCAGCAGCTTTTGGAGGGTGGAAGAGACCCAGTACTTC
cdr3_aa: CASSFWRVEETQYF

clone_size: -
j_call: TRBJ1-1
v_call: TRBV5-1
d_call: -
cdr3_nt: TGCGCCAGCAGCTTGCAGGTCATGAACACTGAAGCTTTCTTT
cdr3_aa: CASSLQVMNTEAFF

clone_size: few
j_call: TRBJ2-3
v_call: TRBV5-1
d_call: TRBD1
cdr3_nt: TGCGCCAGCAGCTTGGCCGTCAGGACAGGGCTCGGAGATACGCAGTATTTT
cdr3_aa: CASSLAVRTGLGDTQYF

clone_size: -
j_call: TRBJ2-1
v_call: TRBV7-3
d_call: -
cdr3_nt: TGTGCCAGCAGCTTATCTCCGGGCCCCCAGTTCTTC
cdr3_aa: CASSLSPGPQFF

clone_size: many
j_call: TRBJ2-7
v_call: TRBV28
d_call: TRBD2
cdr3_nt: TGTGCCAGCAGTCCCCTGAGCGGGAACCATCGCTACGAGCAGTACTTC
cdr3_aa: CASSPLSGNHRYEQYF

clone_size: many
j_call: TRBJ1-2
v_call: TRBV27
d_call: TRBD1
cdr3_nt: TGTGCCAGCAGGCGACCGGGACAGGGAAACTATGGCTACACCTTC
cdr3_aa: CASRRPGQGNYGYTF

clone_size: -
j_call: TRBJ2-1
v_call: TRBV5-1
d_call: TRBD2
cdr3_nt: TGCGCCAGCAGCCCGGCAGGGCCTAGCGGGGGCAATGAGCAGTTCTTC
cdr3_aa: CASSPAGPSGGNEQFF

clone_size: -
j_call: TRBJ2-6
v_call: TRBV20-1
d_call: TRBD1
cdr3_nt: TGCAGTGCTAGGAGGGACAGAGTGGCCAACGTCCTGACTTTC
cdr3_aa: CSARRDRVANVLTF

clone_size: -
j_call: TRBJ2-1
v_call: TRBV6-5
d_call: -
cdr3_nt: TGTGCCAGCAGTTCCCGGGCCTCCTACAATGAGCAGTTCTTC
cdr3_aa: CASSSRASYNEQFF

clone_size: -
j_call: TRBJ1-6
v_call: TRBV6-6
d_call: -
cdr3_nt: TGTGCCAGCAGACTGGACTCACCCCTCCACTTT
cdr3_aa: CASRLDSPLHF

clone_size: few
j_call: TRBJ2-7
v_call: TRBV20-1
d_call: -
cdr3_nt: TGCAGTGCTAGCTTGCTGTCCTACGAGCAGTACTTC
cdr3_aa: CSASLLSYEQYF

clone_size: -
j_call: TRBJ2-7
v_call: TRBV7-8
d_call: -
cdr3_nt: TGTGCCAGCAGCCGCTCTTGGCCCGAGCAGTACTTC
cdr3_aa: CASSRSWPEQYF

clone_size: few
j_call: TRBJ2-7
v_call: TRBV5-1
d_call: TRBD2
cdr3_nt: TGCGCCAGCAGCTTGAGTCGCGGGAGCCCGCACGAGCAGTACTTC
cdr3_aa: CASSLSRGSPHEQYF

clone_size: few
j_call: TRBJ2-7
v_call: TRBV28
d_call: TRBD2
cdr3_nt: TGTGCCAGCAGTAATCTCGGGACTAGCGGCTACGAGCAGTACTTC
cdr3_aa: CASSNLGTSGYEQYF

clone_size: -
j_call: TRBJ2-1
v_call: TRBV20-1
d_call: TRBD1
cdr3_nt: TGCAGTGCTTACAGGGCAGGGGGCAATGAGCAGTTCTTC
cdr3_aa: CSAYRAGGNEQFF

clone_size: -
j_call: TRBJ1-1
v_call: TRBV18
d_call: -
cdr3_nt: TGTGCCAGCTCACCTTACGCTAAGTCTCGGGGAGGTGACACTGAAGCTTTCTTT
cdr3_aa: CASSPYAKSRGGDTEAFF

clone_size: many
j_call: TRBJ2-3
v_call: TRBV7-2
d_call: -
cdr3_nt: TGTGCCAGCACCCCCATGGGGAGAGCGGACTCTACGCAGTATTTT
cdr3_aa: CASTPMGRADSTQYF

clone_size: -
j_call: TRBJ2-1
v_call: TRBV4-1
d_call: TRBD1
cdr3_nt: TGCGCCAGCAGCCCGGATTCCGGGACAGGGGATTACAATGAGCAGTTCTTC
cdr3_aa: CASSPDSGTGDYNEQFF

clone_size: few
j_call: TRBJ2-1
v_call: TRBV28
d_call: TRBD2
cdr3_nt: TGTGCCAGCAGCCCTGGGACTAGCGGAAGCTCCTACAATGAGCAGTTCTTC
cdr3_aa: CASSPGTSGSSYNEQFF

clone_size: few
j_call: TRBJ2-1
v_call: TRBV12-3/TRBV12-4
d_call: TRBD1
cdr3_nt: TGTGCCAGCAGCCCTCGGACAGGGGTATCTGAGCAGTTCTTC
cdr3_aa: CASSPRTGVSEQFF

clone_size: -
j_call: TRBJ2-7
v_call: TRBV20-1
d_call: TRBD1
cdr3_nt: TGCAGTGCTAAGCCTCCCTCAGACAGGGGGTCGATTCACGAGCAGTACTTC
cdr3_aa: CSAKPPSDRGSIHEQYF

clone_size: -
j_call: TRBJ2-2
v_call: TRBV7-2
d_call: -
cdr3_nt: TGTGCCAGCAGCCGGGGGATGGGAGAGTGGGAGCTGTTTTTT
cdr3_aa: CASSRGMGEWELFF

clone_size: -
j_call: TRBJ2-1
v_call: TRBV11-2
d_call: TRBD2
cdr3_nt: TGTGCCAGCAGCCAAGGACGCCGGCGGGGGATAACTAAAAATGAGCAGTTCTTC
cdr3_aa: CASSQGRRRGITKNEQFF

clone_size: -
j_call: TRBJ2-3
v_call: TRBV29-1
d_call: -
cdr3_nt: TGCAGCGTTGAGGCGGATACGCAGTATTTT
cdr3_aa: CSVEADTQYF

clone_size: -
j_call: TRBJ2-2
v_call: TRBV6-1
d_call: -
cdr3_nt: TGTGCCAGCAGTCCAGGGGAGCGTCCCGGGGAGCTGTTTTTT
cdr3_aa: CASSPGERPGELFF

clone_size: -
j_call: TRBJ2-1
v_call: TRBV15
d_call: TRBD1
cdr3_nt: TGTGCCACCAGCAGAAACCTTCTCCGGGTGGCGGGACAGGCTAGGAATGAGCAGTTCTTC
cdr3_aa: CATSRNLLRVAGQARNEQFF

clone_size: -
j_call: TRBJ2-7
v_call: TRBV20-1
d_call: -
cdr3_nt: TGCAGTGCTCGGGACTTCACCTACGAGCAGTACTTC
cdr3_aa: CSARDFTYEQYF

clone_size: -
j_call: TRBJ2-2
v_call: TRBV2
d_call: -
cdr3_nt: TGTGCCAGCAGCCCACCAGAGGGCCATACCGGGGAGCTGTTTTTT
cdr3_aa: CASSPPEGHTGELFF

clone_size: many
j_call: TRBJ2-1
v_call: TRBV29-1
d_call: -
cdr3_nt: TGCAGCGTCCGCTACAGAGATTACAATGAGCAGTTCTTC
cdr3_aa: CSVRYRDYNEQFF

clone_size: few
j_call: TRBJ2-2
v_call: TRBV20-1
d_call: TRBD1
cdr3_nt: TGCAGTGCTACCTGGACAGGGAACCCCGGGGAGCTGTTTTTT
cdr3_aa: CSATWTGNPGELFF

clone_size: many
j_call: TRBJ2-5
v_call: TRBV20-1
d_call: TRBD2
cdr3_nt: TGCAGTGCTAGAGACTTTCAGCGGGAGAGCACTGTAAATCAAGAGACCCAGTACTTC
cdr3_aa: CSARDFQRESTVNQETQYF